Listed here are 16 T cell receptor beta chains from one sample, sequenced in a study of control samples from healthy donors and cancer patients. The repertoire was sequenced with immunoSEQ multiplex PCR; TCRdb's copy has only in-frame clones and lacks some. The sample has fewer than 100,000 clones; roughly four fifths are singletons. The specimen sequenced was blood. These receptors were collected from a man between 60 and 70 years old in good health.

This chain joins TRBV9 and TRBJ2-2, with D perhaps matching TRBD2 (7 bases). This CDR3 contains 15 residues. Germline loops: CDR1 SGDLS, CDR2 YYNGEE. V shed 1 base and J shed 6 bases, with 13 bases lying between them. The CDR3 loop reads CASSVHRAGAGELFF. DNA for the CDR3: TGTGCCAGCAGCGTACACAGGGCGGGGGCCGGGGAGCTGTTTTTT.

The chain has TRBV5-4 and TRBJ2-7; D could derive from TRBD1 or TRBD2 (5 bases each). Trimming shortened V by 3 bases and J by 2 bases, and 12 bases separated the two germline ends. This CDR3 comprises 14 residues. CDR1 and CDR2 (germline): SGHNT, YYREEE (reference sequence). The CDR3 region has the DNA TGTGCCAGCAGCTCGGGACCTGCAACCTACGAGCAGTACTTC. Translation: CASSSGPATYEQYF.

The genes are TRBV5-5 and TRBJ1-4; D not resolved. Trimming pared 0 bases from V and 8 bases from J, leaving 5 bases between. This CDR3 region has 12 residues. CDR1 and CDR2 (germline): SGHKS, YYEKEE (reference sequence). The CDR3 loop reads CASSLVSEKLFF. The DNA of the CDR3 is TGTGCCAGCAGCTTGGTTTCCGAAAAACTGTTTTTT.

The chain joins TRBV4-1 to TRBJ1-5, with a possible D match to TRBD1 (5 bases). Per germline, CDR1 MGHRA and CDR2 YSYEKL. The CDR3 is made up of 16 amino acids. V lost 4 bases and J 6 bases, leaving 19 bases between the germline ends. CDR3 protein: CASSPGKGQVRQPQHF. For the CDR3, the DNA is TGCGCCAGCAGCCCGGGGAAGGGGCAAGTCCGTCAGCCCCAGCATTTT.

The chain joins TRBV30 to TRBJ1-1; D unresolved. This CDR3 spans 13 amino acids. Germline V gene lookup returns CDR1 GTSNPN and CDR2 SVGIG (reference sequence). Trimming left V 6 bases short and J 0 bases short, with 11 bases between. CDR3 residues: CACSGDMNTEAFF. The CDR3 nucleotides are TGTGCCTGCTCAGGAGACATGAACACTGAAGCTTTCTTT.

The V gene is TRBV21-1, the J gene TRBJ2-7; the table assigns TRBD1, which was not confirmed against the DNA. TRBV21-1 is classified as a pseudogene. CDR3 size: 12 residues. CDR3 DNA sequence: TGTGCCAGCAGCCCGACAGGGATAGTGCAGTACTTC. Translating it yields CASSPTGIVQYF.

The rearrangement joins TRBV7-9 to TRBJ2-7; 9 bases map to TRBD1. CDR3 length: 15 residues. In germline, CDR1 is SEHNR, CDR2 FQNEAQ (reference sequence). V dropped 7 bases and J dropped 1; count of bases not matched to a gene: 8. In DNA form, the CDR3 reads TGTGCCAGCACCCACGCCGGGACAGGGTCCTACGAGCAGTACTTC. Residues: CASTHAGTGSYEQYF.

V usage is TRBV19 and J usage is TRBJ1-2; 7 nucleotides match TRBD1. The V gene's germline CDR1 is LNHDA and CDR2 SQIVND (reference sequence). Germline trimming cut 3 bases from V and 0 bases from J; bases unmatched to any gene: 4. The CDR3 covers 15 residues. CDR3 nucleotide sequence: TGTGCCAGTAGTATCTTGGGGACAGCTAACTATGGCTACACCTTC. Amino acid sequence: CASSILGTANYGYTF.

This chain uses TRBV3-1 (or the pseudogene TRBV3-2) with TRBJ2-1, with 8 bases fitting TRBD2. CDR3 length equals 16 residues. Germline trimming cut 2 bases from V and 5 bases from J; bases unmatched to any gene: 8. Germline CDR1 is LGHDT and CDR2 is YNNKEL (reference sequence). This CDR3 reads CASSQSLGTRNNEQFF. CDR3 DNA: TGTGCCAGCAGCCAATCCCTAGGGACTAGAAACAATGAGCAGTTCTTC.

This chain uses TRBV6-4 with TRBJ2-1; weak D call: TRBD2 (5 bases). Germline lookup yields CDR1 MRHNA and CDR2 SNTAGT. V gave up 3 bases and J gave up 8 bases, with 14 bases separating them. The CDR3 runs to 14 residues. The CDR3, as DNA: TGTGCCAGCAGTGAGGCGGAGGAATCTCATGAGCAGTTCTTC. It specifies CASSEAEESHEQFF.

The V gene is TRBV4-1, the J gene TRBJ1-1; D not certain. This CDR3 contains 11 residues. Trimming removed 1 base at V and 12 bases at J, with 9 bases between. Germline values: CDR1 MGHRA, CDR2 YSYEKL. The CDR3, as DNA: TGCGCCAGCAGCCAAGCCTCGGCTTCTTTCTTT. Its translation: CASSQASASFF.

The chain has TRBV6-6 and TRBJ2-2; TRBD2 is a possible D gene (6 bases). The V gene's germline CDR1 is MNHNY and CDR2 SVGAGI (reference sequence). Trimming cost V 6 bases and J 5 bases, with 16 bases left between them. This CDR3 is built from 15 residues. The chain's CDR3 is CASSRQTAGTGELFF. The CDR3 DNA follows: TGTGCCAGCAGCAGACAAACCGCGGGGACCGGGGAGCTGTTTTTT.

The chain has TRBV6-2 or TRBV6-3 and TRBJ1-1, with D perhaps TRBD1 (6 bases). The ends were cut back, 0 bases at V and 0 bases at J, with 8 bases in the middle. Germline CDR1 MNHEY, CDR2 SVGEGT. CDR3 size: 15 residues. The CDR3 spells CASSYSGQLNTEAFF. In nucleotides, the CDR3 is TGTGCCAGCAGTTACTCTGGACAGTTGAACACTGAAGCTTTCTTT.

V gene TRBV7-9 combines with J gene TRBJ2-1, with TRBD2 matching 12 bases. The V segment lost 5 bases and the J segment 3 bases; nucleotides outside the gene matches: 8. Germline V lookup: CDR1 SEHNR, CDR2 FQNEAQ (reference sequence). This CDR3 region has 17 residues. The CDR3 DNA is TGTGCCAGCAGCACTCGACTAGCGGGGGCCCTCTACAATGAGCAGTTCTTC. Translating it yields CASSTRLAGALYNEQFF.

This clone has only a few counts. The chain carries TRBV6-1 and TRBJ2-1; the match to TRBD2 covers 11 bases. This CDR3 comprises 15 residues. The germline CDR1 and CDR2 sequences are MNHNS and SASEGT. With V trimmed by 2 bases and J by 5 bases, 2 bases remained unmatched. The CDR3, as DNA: TGTGCCAGCAGTGAACTAGCGGGAGGCCACAATGAGCAGTTCTTC. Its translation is CASSELAGGHNEQFF.

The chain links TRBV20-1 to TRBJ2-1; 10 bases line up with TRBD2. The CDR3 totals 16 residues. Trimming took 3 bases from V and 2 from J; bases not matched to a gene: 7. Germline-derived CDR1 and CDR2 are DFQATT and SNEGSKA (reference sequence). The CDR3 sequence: CSASGTSDRAYNEQFF. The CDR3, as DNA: TGCAGTGCTAGTGGGACTAGCGATCGGGCCTACAATGAGCAGTTCTTC.